This T cell receptor (beta chain) was profiled in a study of blood T cell repertoires in COVID-19. Study information: COVID-19 samples collected from the United States, Italy and Spain covered acute and convalescent phases. Sample material is recorded as cDNA or gDNA derived from T cells, B-cell-depleted T cells, or PBMCs.

As originally analysed: Researchers report that nucleated cell counts were estimated from reference gene primer amplification. Profiled with immunoSEQ multiplex PCR; TCRdb holds only in-frame clones, not every one. Clonal size and the V and J genes are those of that table, whereas D and trimming came from the DNA. The sample comprises about 250,000 clones, roughly nine tenths of which are singletons, and under 2% rests with the top ten. This CDR3 has 14 residues. Trimming removed 6 bases from V and 5 bases from J; junction bases left unmatched: 10. Germline assignment: CDR1 SGHTA and CDR2 FQGNSA. The V call is TRBV7-2, the J call TRBJ2-7, with 7 bases matching TRBD1. Sequenced sample: peripheral blood. The clonotype comes from a woman aged 55-69 years who had recovered from COVID-19. The CDR3, as DNA: TGTGCCAGCAGTCGTAGACAGGGATTAAACGAGCAGTACTTC. Residues: CASSRRQGLNEQYF.